What follows is one T cell receptor (beta chain) and its context. What it binds is not known. The data stem from a study of cytomegalovirus exposure and HLA in healthy donors. The study, taken as a whole, reports: A later analysis found TCR association rates differed by HLA locus, highest for DRB1 and lowest for HLA-C. Accurate predictions that matched the HLA-A and HLA-B alleles of most subjects were reportedly made from TCR beta sequences.

PCR was performed using 60 Vbeta and 13 Jbeta primers. Method: immunoSEQ multiplex PCR; TCRdb's copy keeps in-frame clones and lacks some. The data contain 120,000 or so clones, about 78% of them singletons. Germline CDR1 reads SGHDN; CDR2 reads FVKESK. The V end was cut by 3 bases, the J end by 5 bases, with 7 bases between. The CDR3 loop spans 12 amino acids. This clonotype was sampled from a man between 25 and 39 years old in good health and CMV-seronegative. Sequenced: PBMCs. V is TRBV14 and J is TRBJ2-5; no definite D call. The CDR3 region has the DNA TGTGCCAGCAGCCAGAGTTGGGAGACCCAGTACTTC. Translating it yields CASSQSWETQYF.